Listed here are 21 T cell receptor beta chains from one sample, sequenced in a study of blood T cell repertoires in COVID-19. TCRdb keeps only in-frame clones here, not all; method: immunoSEQ multiplex PCR. The sample carries roughly 100,000 clones, around 92% recorded once. Source material: peripheral blood. These TCRs come from a man aged 50-59 years with active COVID-19.

This rearrangement joins TRBV28 to TRBJ1-1; the D gene is possibly TRBD1 (5 bases). This CDR3 has 14 amino acids. The germline V gene encodes CDR1 MDHEN and CDR2 SYDVKM. Trimming removed 4 bases from V and 4 bases from J, with 13 bases in between. The CDR3 region has the DNA TGTGCCAGCAGTTCGCGGACTAGGGGCACTGAAGCTTTCTTT. This gives the protein CASSSRTRGTEAFF. Based on the CDR3 plus reference TRBV28 and TRBJ1-1, the full variable domain is DVKVTQSSRYLVKRTGEKVFLECVQDMDHENMFWYRQDPGLGLRLIYFSYDVKMKEKGDIPEGYSVSREKKERFSLILESASTNQTSMYLCASSSRTRGTEAFFGQGTRLTVV.

J is TRBJ2-1 and V is TRBV11-2; TRBD2 agrees at 12 bases. Trimming took 3 bases from V and 4 from J; bases not matched to a gene: 1. From germline, CDR1 is SGHAT and CDR2 FQNNGV. This CDR3 has 15 amino acids. CDR3 residues: CASSFLAGGYNEQFF. The CDR3 region has the DNA TGTGCCAGCAGCTTTCTAGCGGGAGGGTACAATGAGCAGTTCTTC.

The chain joins TRBV7-9 to TRBJ2-1; a possible D gene is TRBD2 (6 bases). This CDR3 comprises 14 residues. The ends were cut back, 3 bases at V and 2 bases at J, with 8 bases in the middle. Germline CDR1 is SEHNR and CDR2 is FQNEAQ (reference sequence). CDR3 nucleotide sequence: TGTGCCAGCAGCTTGGGACTCGCCTACAATGAGCAGTTCTTC. Amino acids: CASSLGLAYNEQFF.

The V and J genes are TRBV5-1 and TRBJ1-1; a weak D match, TRBD1 (5 bases). The CDR3 covers 14 residues. The germline V gene has CDR1 SGHRS and CDR2 YFSETQ. V was shortened by 4 bases and J by 0 bases, with 10 bases between the two germline ends. The CDR3: CASSMGLVNTEAFF. In DNA, the CDR3 is TGCGCCAGCAGCATGGGGCTGGTGAACACTGAAGCTTTCTTT.

This chain uses TRBV7-2 with TRBJ1-6; D possibly corresponds to TRBD1 (5 bases). This CDR3 spans 15 amino acids. Looked up from germline, CDR1 is SGHTA and CDR2 is FQGNSA. V was shortened by 1 base and J by 13 bases, with 17 bases between the two germline ends. This chain's CDR3 is CASSLVRDFIHPLHF. Here the CDR3 DNA reads TGTGCCAGCAGCTTAGTACGGGACTTTATTCACCCCCTCCACTTT.

The J gene is TRBJ1-2, the V gene TRBV25-1; unclear D gene. CDR3 length equals 13 residues. From germline, CDR1 is MGHDK and CDR2 SYGVNS. V was cut by 6 bases and J by 4 bases, with 12 bases left in between. In nucleotides, the CDR3 is TGTGCCAGCAGCCAAACCGGGTCCTATGGCTACACCTTC. This codes for CASSQTGSYGYTF.

The gene calls are TRBV2 and TRBJ1-1; possibly TRBD1 for D (6 bases). V dropped 7 bases and J dropped 1 base, with 16 bases sitting between them. The length of the CDR3 is 15 residues. Germline V CDR1 and CDR2: SNHLY, FYNNEI. This CDR3 reads CASIRHRVSNTEAFF. The CDR3 DNA follows: TGTGCCAGCATTAGACACAGGGTTTCGAACACTGAAGCTTTCTTT.

This chain uses TRBV3-1 (or the pseudogene TRBV3-2) with TRBJ2-7; the match to TRBD2 covers 7 bases. The length of the CDR3 is 15 residues. Germline CDR1 reads LGHDT; CDR2 reads YNNKEL (reference sequence). V shed 5 bases, J shed 1 base, and the junction held 8 bases outside the gene matches. CDR3 sequence reads: CASSSWGGDSYEQYF. CDR3 sequence (DNA): TGTGCCAGCAGCTCATGGGGGGGGGATTCCTACGAGCAGTACTTC.

V and J are TRBV6-1 and TRBJ1-6; D is undetermined. Germline-derived CDR1 and CDR2 are MNHNS and SASEGT. The CDR3 has 13 amino acids. The germline V and J ends were trimmed by 2 bases and 8 bases, with 7 bases remaining between them. The CDR3 coding sequence is TGTGCCAGCAGTGAAAAGAGGGATTCACCCCTCCACTTT. Translated: CASSEKRDSPLHF.

V is TRBV28 and J is TRBJ1-5, with D unclear. The CDR3 spans 14 residues. Germline V gene data show CDR1 as MDHEN and CDR2 as SYDVKM. V lost 1 base, J lost 4 bases, and 8 bases lay in between. The CDR3 bases are TGTGCCAGCAGTTTATTCGGGTCTAATCAGCCCCAGCATTTT. Translating gives CASSLFGSNQPQHF.

This rearrangement joins TRBV12-5 to TRBJ2-3; the D is unclear. Germline V gives CDR1 LGHNT, CDR2 FRNRAP. Trimming stripped 0 bases from V and 4 bases from J, with 8 bases between. The CDR3 has 14 residues. CDR3 nucleotides: TGTGCTAGTGGTTTGGTGTCGTCCCCAGATACGCAGTATTTT. This sequence encodes CASGLVSSPDTQYF.

The CDR3 is CASSATRGNNYGYTF. CDR3 DNA: TGTGCCAGCAGCGCAACCAGGGGAAATAACTATGGCTACACCTTC. The chain recombines TRBV2 with TRBJ1-2; TRBD1 is a possible D gene (6 bases). Deletions cut 6 bases from V and 1 base from J, with 15 bases between. Germline lookup yields CDR1 SNHLY and CDR2 FYNNEI. The CDR3 loop spans 15 amino acids.

V usage is TRBV18 and J usage is TRBJ1-5; unclear D gene. The ends were cut back, 3 bases at V and 3 bases at J, with 9 bases in the middle. Germline values: CDR1 KGHSH, CDR2 LQKENI. This CDR3 is built from 14 residues. CDR3 nucleotides: TGTGCCAGCTCACCTTCCGGGGACAATCAGCCCCAGCATTTT. Translating gives CASSPSGDNQPQHF.

The chain couples TRBV10-3 to TRBJ2-1, with TRBD2 identical over 10 bases. With V trimmed by 10 bases and J by 0 bases, 18 bases remained unmatched. The germline V gene has CDR1 ENHRY and CDR2 SYGVKD. The CDR3 runs 19 residues. The CDR3 DNA follows: TGTGCCACCCTAGGGGGAGCGGGAGGGACGGGGAGCTCCTACAATGAGCAGTTCTTC. Translating gives CATLGGAGGTGSSYNEQFF.

V and J are TRBV12-3 or TRBV12-4 and TRBJ1-1; 8 nucleotides line up with TRBD1. Germline trimming cut 6 bases from V and 7 bases from J; bases unmatched to any gene: 7. The CDR3 runs to 13 residues. The CDR3 region is CASSRPGQVEAFF. CDR3 bases: TGTGCCAGCAGCCGACCGGGACAGGTTGAAGCTTTCTTT.

This rearrangement joins TRBV27 to TRBJ2-1, with 11 bases matching TRBD2. The junction had 18 bases not matched to a gene; V was cut back by 5 bases and J by 6 bases. This CDR3 is built from 19 residues. The germline V gene has CDR1 MNHEY and CDR2 SMNVEV (reference sequence). CDR3 nucleotides: TGTGCCAGCAGTCCTGGGACGGGAAACGGACTAGCGGGTGGCAATGAGCAGTTCTTC. Its translation is CASSPGTGNGLAGGNEQFF.

The count of this clone is one. V gene TRBV7-2 combines with J gene TRBJ2-1; the match to TRBD1 covers 8 bases. CDR1 is SGHTA, CDR2 FQGNSA, per germline. The CDR3 is 15 residues long. Trimming took 4 bases from V and 3 from J; bases not matched to a gene: 5. In DNA form, the CDR3 reads TGTGCCAGCAGCTCGACAGGGGTGGACTACAATGAGCAGTTCTTC. Protein sequence: CASSSTGVDYNEQFF.

The chain links TRBV7-8 to TRBJ1-2; D perhaps matches TRBD1 (5 bases). Germline V lookup: CDR1 SGHVS, CDR2 FQNEAQ. Trimming removed 1 base at V and 8 bases at J, with 11 bases between. The CDR3 totals 13 residues. The CDR3 region is CASSLGAGQGYTF. DNA of the CDR3: TGTGCCAGCAGCTTAGGGGCAGGGCAAGGCTACACCTTC.

The rearrangement joins TRBV11-2 to TRBJ2-3, with 8 bases identical to TRBD2. CDR1 and CDR2 from the germline V gene are SGHAT and FQNNGV. Trimming removed 4 bases from V and 4 bases from J; junction bases left unmatched: 4. The CDR3 totals 14 residues. Here the CDR3 DNA reads TGTGCCAGCAGCTCAGGACTAGCATCAGATACGCAGTATTTT. Translation gives CASSSGLASDTQYF.

This clone was picked up one time. The rearrangement uses TRBV6-6 and TRBJ1-5; 10 bases align to TRBD1. CDR1 is MNHNY and CDR2 is SVGAGI in the germline V gene (reference sequence). Trimming removed 6 bases from V and 4 bases from J; junction bases left unmatched: 6. The CDR3 consists of 15 residues. The CDR3 spells CASRIDRGRNQPQHF. In DNA form, the CDR3 reads TGTGCCAGCAGGATCGACAGGGGGCGGAATCAGCCCCAGCATTTT.

The gene calls are TRBV28 and TRBJ1-5; no clear D gene. The V and J ends lost 5 bases and 3 bases respectively, with 5 bases between them. CDR3 size: 12 residues. Germline V gene sequence: CDR1 MDHEN, CDR2 SYDVKM. The CDR3 region has the DNA TGTGCCAGCAGTGTAAACAATCAGCCCCAGCATTTT. It is translated as CASSVNNQPQHF.